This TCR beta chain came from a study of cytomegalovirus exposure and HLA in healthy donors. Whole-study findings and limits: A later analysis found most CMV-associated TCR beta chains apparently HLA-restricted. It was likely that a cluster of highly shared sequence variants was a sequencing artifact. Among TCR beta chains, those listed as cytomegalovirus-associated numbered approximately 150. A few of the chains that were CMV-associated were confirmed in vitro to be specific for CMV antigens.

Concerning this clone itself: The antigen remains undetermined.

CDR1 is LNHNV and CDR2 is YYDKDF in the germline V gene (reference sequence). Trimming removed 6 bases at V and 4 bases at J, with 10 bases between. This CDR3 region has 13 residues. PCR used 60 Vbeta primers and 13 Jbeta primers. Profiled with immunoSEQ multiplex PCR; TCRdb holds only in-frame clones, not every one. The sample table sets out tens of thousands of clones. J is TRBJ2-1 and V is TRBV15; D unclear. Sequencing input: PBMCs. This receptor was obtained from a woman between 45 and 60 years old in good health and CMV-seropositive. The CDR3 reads CATRNLVYNEQFF. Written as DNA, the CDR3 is TGTGCCACCAGGAACTTGGTATACAATGAGCAGTTCTTC.